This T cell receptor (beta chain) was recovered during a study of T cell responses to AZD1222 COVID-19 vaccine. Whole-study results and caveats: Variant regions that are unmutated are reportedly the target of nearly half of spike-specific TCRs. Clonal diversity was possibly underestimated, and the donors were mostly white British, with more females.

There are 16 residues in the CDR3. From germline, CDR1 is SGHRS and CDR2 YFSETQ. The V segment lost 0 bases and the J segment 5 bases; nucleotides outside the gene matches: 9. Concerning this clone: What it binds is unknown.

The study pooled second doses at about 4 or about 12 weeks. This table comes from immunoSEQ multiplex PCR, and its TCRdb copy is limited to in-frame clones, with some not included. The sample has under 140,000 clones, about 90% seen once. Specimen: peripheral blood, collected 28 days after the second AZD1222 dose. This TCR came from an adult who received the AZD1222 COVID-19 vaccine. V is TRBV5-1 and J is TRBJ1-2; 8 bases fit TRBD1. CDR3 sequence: CASSLGPGQAFYGYTF. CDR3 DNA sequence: TGCGCCAGCAGCTTGGGACCGGGACAGGCGTTTTATGGCTACACCTTC.